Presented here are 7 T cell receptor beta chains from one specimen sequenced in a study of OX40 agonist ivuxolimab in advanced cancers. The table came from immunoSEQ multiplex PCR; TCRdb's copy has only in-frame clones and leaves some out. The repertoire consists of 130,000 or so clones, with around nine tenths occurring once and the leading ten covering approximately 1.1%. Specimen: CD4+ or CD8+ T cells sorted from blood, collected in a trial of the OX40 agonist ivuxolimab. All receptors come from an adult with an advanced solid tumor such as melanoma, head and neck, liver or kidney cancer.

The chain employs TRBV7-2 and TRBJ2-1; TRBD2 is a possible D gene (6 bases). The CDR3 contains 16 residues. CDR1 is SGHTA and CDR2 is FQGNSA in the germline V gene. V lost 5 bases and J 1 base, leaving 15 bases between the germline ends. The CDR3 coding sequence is TGTGCCAGCAGCCCAACGTCGAGCGGGTCCTACAATGAGCAGTTCTTC. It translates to CASSPTSSGSYNEQFF.

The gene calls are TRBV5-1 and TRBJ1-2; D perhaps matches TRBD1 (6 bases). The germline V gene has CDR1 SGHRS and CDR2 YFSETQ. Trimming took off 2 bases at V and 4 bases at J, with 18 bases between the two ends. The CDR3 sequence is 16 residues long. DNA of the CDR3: TGCGCCAGCAGCTTTGGGGGGCCGGGGCCACTCTATGGCTACACCTTC. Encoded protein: CASSFGGPGPLYGYTF.

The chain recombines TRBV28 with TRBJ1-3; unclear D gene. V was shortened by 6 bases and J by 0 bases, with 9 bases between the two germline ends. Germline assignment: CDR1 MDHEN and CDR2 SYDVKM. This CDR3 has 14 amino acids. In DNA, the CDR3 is TGTGCCAGCAGCCAGACAATCTCTGGAAACACCATATATTTT. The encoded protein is CASSQTISGNTIYF.

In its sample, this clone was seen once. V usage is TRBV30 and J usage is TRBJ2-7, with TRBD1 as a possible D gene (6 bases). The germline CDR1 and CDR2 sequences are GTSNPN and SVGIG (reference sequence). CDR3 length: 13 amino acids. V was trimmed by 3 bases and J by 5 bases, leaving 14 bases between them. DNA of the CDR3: TGTGCCTGGAGCCTGCAGGGGAGCCACGAGCAGTACTTC. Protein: CAWSLQGSHEQYF.

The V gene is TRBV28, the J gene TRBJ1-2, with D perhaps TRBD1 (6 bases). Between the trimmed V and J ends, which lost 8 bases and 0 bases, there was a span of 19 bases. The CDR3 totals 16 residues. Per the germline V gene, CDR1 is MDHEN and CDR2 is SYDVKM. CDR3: CASVSQPGVSNYGYTF. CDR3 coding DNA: TGTGCCAGCGTCTCCCAACCAGGGGTTTCTAACTATGGCTACACCTTC.

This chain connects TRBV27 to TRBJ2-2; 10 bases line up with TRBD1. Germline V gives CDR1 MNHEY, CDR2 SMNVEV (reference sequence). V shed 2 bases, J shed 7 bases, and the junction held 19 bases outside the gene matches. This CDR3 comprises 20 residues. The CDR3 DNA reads TGTGCCAGCAGTTTAACCCCGACCCGATCTGGGACAGGGGAAAGCGGGGAGCTGTTTTTT. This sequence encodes CASSLTPTRSGTGESGELFF.

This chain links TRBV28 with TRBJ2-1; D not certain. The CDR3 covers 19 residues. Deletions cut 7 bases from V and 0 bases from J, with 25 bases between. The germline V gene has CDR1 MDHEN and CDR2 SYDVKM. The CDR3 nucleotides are TGTGCCAGCATTGACACGAGCAGGATACTCTCCCCCTCCTACAATGAGCAGTTCTTC. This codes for CASIDTSRILSPSYNEQFF. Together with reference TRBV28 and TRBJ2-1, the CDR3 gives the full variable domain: DVKVTQSSRYLVKRTGEKVFLECVQDMDHENMFWYRQDPGLGLRLIYFSYDVKMKEKGDIPEGYSVSREKKERFSLILESASTNQTSMYLCASIDTSRILSPSYNEQFFGPGTRLTVL.